This entry lists 22 T cell receptor beta chains sequenced from one sample in a study of T cell repertoires in cytomegalovirus infection. TCRdb processed the reads anew with MiXCR; each CDR3 protein has one entry. Here the sample spans 150,000 to 200,000 distinct CDR3 sequences, roughly a fifth being singletons. Their antigens are not known. Sample: CD8+ T cells from cultured PBMCs, taken from culture after CMV antigen stimulation. These receptors were obtained from a human donor in good health (CMV status not recorded). Some clones in this sample may be carry-over from other donors' samples.

The CDR3 DNA is TGTGCCAGCAGCTTAATTTCAGATACGCAGTATTTT. Its protein product is CASSLISDTQYF. This chain joins TRBV11-3 and TRBJ2-3; D is unclear. The CDR3 has 12 amino acids. Trimming removed 2 bases from V and 4 bases from J, with 4 bases in between. From germline, CDR1 is SGHNT and CDR2 YENEEA.

This clonotype was detected only a few times. J is TRBJ2-1 and V is TRBV7-2; weak D call: TRBD1 (6 bases). The CDR3 is 16 residues long. Trimming removed 5 bases at V and 4 bases at J, with 18 bases between. The V gene's germline CDR1 is SGHTA and CDR2 FQGNSA. This chain's CDR3 is CASSLRGEGVYNEQFF. DNA of the CDR3: TGTGCCAGCAGCCTCCGGGGCGAGGGGGTATACAATGAGCAGTTCTTC.

This clonotype was observed at least ten times. V gene TRBV12-3 or TRBV12-4 combines with J gene TRBJ1-1; 7 nucleotides align to TRBD1. CDR3 length equals 15 residues. The junction had 4 bases not matched to a gene; V was cut back by 2 bases and J by 1 base. The CDR3 protein is CASSLMTGPNTEAFF. The CDR3 region has the DNA TGTGCCAGCAGTTTAATGACAGGGCCGAACACTGAAGCTTTCTTT.

This clonotype qualifies as medium-sized. This chain uses TRBV6-2 or TRBV6-3 with TRBJ2-7; 8 nucleotides match TRBD2. Germline-derived CDR1 and CDR2 are MNHEY and SVGEGT. CDR3 length: 16 amino acids. The V and J ends lost 0 bases and 0 bases, in that order; junction bases with no gene match: 4. Here the CDR3 reads CASSYSMTSDSYEQYF. The CDR3 DNA follows: TGTGCCAGCAGTTACTCGATGACTAGCGACTCCTACGAGCAGTACTTC.

This clonotype was counted a few times. The chain combines TRBV7-9 with TRBJ2-1; D gene ambiguous. This CDR3 spans 12 amino acids. Germline assignment: CDR1 SEHNR and CDR2 FQNEAQ (reference sequence). The V end was cut by 1 base, the J end by 8 bases, with 6 bases between. CDR3 in DNA: TGTGCCAGCAGCTTAGTGGGCGATGAGCAGTTCTTC. Protein sequence: CASSLVGDEQFF.

This clonotype was recorded many times. This rearrangement joins TRBV11-2 to TRBJ2-7, with 9 bases identical to TRBD1. The CDR3 covers 13 residues. Germline V CDR1 and CDR2: SGHAT, FQNNGV. J gave up 3 bases and V 8 bases, and 5 bases lay outside the gene matches. The CDR3 loop is CASGTGWGYEQYF. DNA of the CDR3: TGTGCCAGCGGGACAGGGTGGGGCTACGAGCAGTACTTC.

This chain uses TRBV20-1 with TRBJ1-2, with D hard to call. This CDR3 spans 12 amino acids. Germline CDR1 reads DFQATT; CDR2 reads SNEGSKA (reference sequence). V lost 7 bases, J lost 6 bases, and 15 bases lay in between. CDR3 residues: CSEGGNWDGYTF. The CDR3 DNA reads TGCAGTGAAGGAGGGAATTGGGATGGCTACACCTTC.

This clonotype was detected only a few times. The chain combines TRBV7-6 with TRBJ1-1, with D unclear. The V and J ends lost 1 base and 1 base respectively, with 16 bases between them. In germline, CDR1 is SGHVS, CDR2 FNYEAQ. The CDR3 spans 17 residues. The CDR3 DNA reads TGTGCCAGCAGCTTAGAGGAGCGAGGGAGATCGAACACTGAAGCTTTCTTT. This encodes CASSLEERGRSNTEAFF. The full variable domain, with the rest looked up from reference TRBV7-6 and TRBJ1-1, is GAGVSQSPRYKVTKRGQDVALRCDPISGHVSLYWYRQALGQGPEFLTYFNYEAQQDKSGLPNDRFSAERPEGSISTLTIQRTEQRDSAMYRCASSLEERGRSNTEAFFGQGTRLTVV.

To note about this clonotype: A much larger clone is a single base away; this may be a read error. The J gene is TRBJ2-5, the V gene TRBV7-2, with 10 bases fitting TRBD2. Per germline, CDR1 SGHTA and CDR2 FQGNSA. The CDR3 consists of 16 residues. With 4 bases clipped from V and 1 base from J, the junction kept 6 bases outside the gene matches. CDR3 protein: CASSSGLARAQETQYF. Written as DNA, the CDR3 is TGTGCCAGCAGCTCGGGACTAGCGAGGGCCCAAGAGACCCAGTACTTC.

This clonotype has more than one count but fewer than ten. The J gene is TRBJ2-7, the V gene TRBV12-3 or TRBV12-4, with D maybe TRBD2 (6 bases). Deletions cut 5 bases from V and 9 bases from J, with 26 bases between. CDR3 size: 16 residues. The CDR3 DNA follows: TGTGCCAGCAGTCCAACCGGAGGGCTCTTCCCAAAGGGGCAGTACTTC. Protein sequence: CASSPTGGLFPKGQYF.

This clonotype came up a few times. Here the CDR3 DNA reads TGTGCCAGCGACCCTTACAGGGGGTCCCGCGACGAGCAGTACTTC. Translation: CASDPYRGSRDEQYF. The chain uses TRBV14 and TRBJ2-7; 8 bases align to TRBD1. J lost 5 bases, V lost 8 bases, and 14 bases had no gene match. Germline V CDR1 and CDR2: SGHDN, FVKESK. The CDR3 runs to 15 residues. Full variable domain (outside the CDR3, taken from reference TRBV14 and TRBJ2-7): EAGVTQFPSHSVIEKGQTVTLRCDPISGHDNLYWYRRVMGKEIKFLLHFVKESKQDESGMPNNRFLAERTGGTYSTLKVQPAELEDSGVYFCASDPYRGSRDEQYFGPGTRLTVT.

The chain carries TRBV20-1 and TRBJ1-1; weak D call: TRBD1 (6 bases). Germline CDR1 reads DFQATT; CDR2 reads SNEGSKA (reference sequence). Trimming cost V 6 bases and J 7 bases, with 18 bases left between them. The CDR3 has 13 amino acids. CDR3 loop: CSAPGVPEVEAFF. CDR3 DNA sequence: TGCAGTGCCCCAGGGGTTCCGGAGGTTGAAGCTTTCTTT.

This chain connects TRBV28 to TRBJ1-3, with D perhaps matching TRBD1 (6 bases). Trimming shortened V by 1 base and J by 4 bases, and 23 bases separated the two germline ends. The CDR3 spans 19 residues. The germline V gene has CDR1 MDHEN and CDR2 SYDVKM. CDR3 DNA: TGTGCCAGCAGTTTATCAGACCGGGACACCAATCCGAGGGGAAACACCATATATTTT. It is translated as CASSLSDRDTNPRGNTIYF.

This clonotype was observed a few times. The rearrangement joins TRBV12-3 or TRBV12-4 to TRBJ2-5, with 10 bases matching TRBD2. V was clipped by 5 bases and J by 5 bases; unmatched bases: 17. This CDR3 contains 18 residues. The CDR3 reads CASSPYQRLAGVGETQYF. CDR3 nucleotide sequence: TGTGCCAGCAGTCCATACCAAAGGCTAGCGGGGGTTGGGGAGACCCAGTACTTC.

This clonotype was seen only a few times. J is TRBJ2-1 and V is TRBV11-3; 10 positions agree with TRBD2. Losses at the gene ends were 5 bases for V and 5 bases for J; bases not matched to a gene: 6. This CDR3 has 15 residues. The germline V gene has CDR1 SGHNT and CDR2 YENEEA. The CDR3 sequence: CASSLSGGPNNEQFF. CDR3 DNA: TGTGCCAGCAGCCTTAGCGGGGGGCCGAACAATGAGCAGTTCTTC.

The rearrangement uses TRBV7-8 and TRBJ1-2, with D uncertain. There are 14 residues in the CDR3. Deletions cut 1 base from V and 5 bases from J, with 11 bases between. From germline, CDR1 is SGHVS and CDR2 FQNEAQ. The CDR3 protein is CASSLVGYRYGYTF. The CDR3 DNA sequence: TGTGCCAGCAGCTTAGTCGGCTACCGATATGGCTACACCTTC.

The J gene is TRBJ1-5, the V gene TRBV5-6, with TRBD1 as a possible D gene (6 bases). The CDR3 length is 14 residues. V shed 3 bases and J shed 9 bases, with 16 bases lying between them. From germline, CDR1 is SGHDT and CDR2 YYEEEE. The CDR3 loop reads CASSYGTGFGPQHF. The CDR3 nucleotides read TGTGCCAGCAGCTACGGCACAGGGTTTGGGCCCCAGCATTTT.

There are a few counts of this clonotype. The CDR3 DNA reads as TGTGCCAGCAGCCAAGATCGGGCAGGGCGAGGCAATCAGCCCCAGCATTTT. This codes for CASSQDRAGRGNQPQHF. The chain joins TRBV4-2 to TRBJ1-5; D perhaps matches TRBD1 (5 bases). Trimming removed 0 bases at V and 2 bases at J, with 14 bases between. CDR1 and CDR2 from the germline V gene are LGHNA and YNFKEQ. CDR3 length: 17 residues.

This clonotype has at least ten counts. The chain employs TRBV28 and TRBJ1-1; D is uncertain. V lost 5 bases and J lost 8, with 15 bases in between. CDR1 is MDHEN and CDR2 is SYDVKM in the germline V gene. This CDR3 contains 13 residues. Here the CDR3 reads CASSSNGRREAFF. The CDR3 DNA reads TGTGCCAGCAGTAGCAACGGCCGACGAGAAGCTTTCTTT. The complete variable domain, with remaining parts taken from reference TRBV28 and TRBJ1-1, reads DVKVTQSSRYLVKRTGEKVFLECVQDMDHENMFWYRQDPGLGLRLIYFSYDVKMKEKGDIPEGYSVSREKKERFSLILESASTNQTSMYLCASSSNGRREAFFGQGTRLTVV.

This clonotype was detected once. This chain links TRBV6-5 with TRBJ2-3; a weak D match, TRBD1 (5 bases). V dropped 3 bases and J dropped 0 bases, with 13 bases sitting between them. The CDR3 contains 16 residues. Germline CDR1 MNHEY, CDR2 SVGAGI. The CDR3: CASSYGAIPSTDTQYF. Here the CDR3 DNA reads TGTGCCAGCAGTTATGGGGCGATCCCTAGCACAGATACGCAGTATTTT.

The rearrangement joins TRBV5-6 to TRBJ2-5; the match to TRBD1 covers 9 bases. The ends lost 7 bases at V and 5 bases at J; junction bases unmatched: 9. The CDR3 totals 14 residues. The V gene's germline CDR1 is SGHDT and CDR2 YYEEEE. The CDR3 protein is CASFNVGTGETQYF. CDR3 DNA sequence: TGTGCCAGCTTTAACGTGGGGACAGGGGAGACCCAGTACTTC.

This chain joins TRBV7-8 and TRBJ1-2; D is uncertain. This CDR3 region has 12 residues. In germline, CDR1 is SGHVS, CDR2 FQNEAQ. V lost 5 bases, J lost 4 bases, and 8 bases lay in between. The CDR3 region is CASSPGVYGYTF. The CDR3 DNA follows: TGTGCCAGCAGCCCCGGGGTCTATGGCTACACCTTC.